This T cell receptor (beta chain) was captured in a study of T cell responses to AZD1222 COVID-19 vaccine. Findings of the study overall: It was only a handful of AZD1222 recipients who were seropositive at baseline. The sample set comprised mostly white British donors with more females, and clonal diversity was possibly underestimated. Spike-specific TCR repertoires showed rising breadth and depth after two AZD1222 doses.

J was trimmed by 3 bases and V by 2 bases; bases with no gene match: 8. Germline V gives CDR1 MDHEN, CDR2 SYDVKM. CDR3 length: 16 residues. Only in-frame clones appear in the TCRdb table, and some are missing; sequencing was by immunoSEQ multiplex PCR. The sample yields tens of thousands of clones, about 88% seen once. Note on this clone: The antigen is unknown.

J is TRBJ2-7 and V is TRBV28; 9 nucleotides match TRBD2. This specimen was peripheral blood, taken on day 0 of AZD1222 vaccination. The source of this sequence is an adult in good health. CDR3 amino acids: CASSLGSSGGFYEQYF. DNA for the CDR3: TGTGCCAGCAGTTTAGGTAGTAGCGGGGGCTTCTACGAGCAGTACTTC. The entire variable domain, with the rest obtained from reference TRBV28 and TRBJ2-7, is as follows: DVKVTQSSRYLVKRTGEKVFLECVQDMDHENMFWYRQDPGLGLRLIYFSYDVKMKEKGDIPEGYSVSREKKERFSLILESASTNQTSMYLCASSLGSSGGFYEQYFGPGTRLTVT.